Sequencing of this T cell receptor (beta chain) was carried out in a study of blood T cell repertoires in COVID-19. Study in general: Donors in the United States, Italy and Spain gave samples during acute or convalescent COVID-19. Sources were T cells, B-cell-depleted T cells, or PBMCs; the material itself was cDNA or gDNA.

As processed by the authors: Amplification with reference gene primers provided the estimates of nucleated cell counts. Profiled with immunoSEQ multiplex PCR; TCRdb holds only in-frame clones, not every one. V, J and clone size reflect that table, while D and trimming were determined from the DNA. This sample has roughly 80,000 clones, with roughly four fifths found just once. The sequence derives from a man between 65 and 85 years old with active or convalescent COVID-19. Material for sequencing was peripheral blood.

Here the CDR3 reads CASDTTGESGNTIYF. DNA of the CDR3: TGTGCCAGCGACACAACAGGGGAATCTGGAAACACCATATATTTT. The J gene is TRBJ1-3, the V gene TRBV28, with 7 positions matching TRBD1. The CDR3 loop spans 15 amino acids. Germline V gives CDR1 MDHEN, CDR2 SYDVKM. V trimming: 8 bases; J trimming: 1 base; junction bases outside the gene matches: 8.